Shown below are 8 T cell receptor beta chains from a single sample sequenced in a study of cytomegalovirus exposure and HLA in healthy donors (dated by TCRdb to the late 2010s). The receptor library was made with the immunoSEQ multiplex PCR assay. The multiplex PCR relied on a mix of 60 forward primers for TCR Vbeta segments and 13 reverse primers for TCR Jbeta segments. The immuneACCESS repertoire file appears here via TCRdb, limited to in-frame rearrangements. These files lack a portion of the clones; in checked studies, under half of the deficit traces to unresolved V genes, and the cause of the others is not known. The sample table holds approximately 200,000 clones, of which 65% to 80% were seen once. Of the sample, 15% to 19% is held by the ten largest clones. The sample consisted of PBMCs. The origin of the receptors is a man between 40 and 49 years old in good health and CMV-seronegative.

A few counts support this clone. The genes are TRBV4-2 and TRBJ2-6; perhaps TRBD1 as D (7 bases). Germline-derived CDR1 and CDR2 are LGHNA and YNFKEQ. The CDR3 length is 20 residues. The ends were cut back, 3 bases at V and 2 bases at J, with 23 bases in the middle. The CDR3 reads CASSQPAGQPLAAGANVLTF. The CDR3 DNA follows: TGTGCCAGCAGCCAGCCCGCGGGACAGCCGCTAGCAGCTGGGGCCAACGTCCTGACTTTC.

The chain uses TRBV2 and TRBJ1-5, with D maybe TRBD1 (5 bases). This CDR3 has 14 residues. V was trimmed by 5 bases and J by 5 bases, leaving 13 bases between them. CDR1 is SNHLY, CDR2 FYNNEI, per germline. CDR3: CASSLSGGHQPQHF. CDR3 DNA sequence: TGTGCCAGCAGTCTCTCCGGGGGTCATCAGCCCCAGCATTTT.

The chain carries TRBV4-2 and TRBJ2-5, with 16 bases aligning to TRBD2. After removal of 4 bases from V and 4 bases from J, the junction contained 3 bases not matched to a gene. CDR1 LGHNA and CDR2 YNFKEQ come from the germline V gene. The CDR3 runs 16 residues. CDR3 protein: CASSRGLAGGLETQYF. The CDR3 DNA is TGTGCCAGCAGCCGGGGACTAGCGGGGGGGCTAGAGACCCAGTACTTC.

In DNA, the CDR3 is TGTGCCAGCAGCTCACCGGGACAGCTTTCCTTGTCTGGAAACACCATATATTTT. Protein product: CASSSPGQLSLSGNTIYF. The chain combines TRBV7-9 with TRBJ1-3, with TRBD1 matching over 7 bases. The CDR3 totals 18 residues. CDR1 and CDR2 from the germline V gene are SEHNR and FQNEAQ (reference sequence). J lost 1 base, V lost 4 bases, and 13 bases had no gene match.

The rearrangement uses TRBV6-5 and TRBJ2-3; D unclear. The CDR3 has 12 amino acids. The germline V gene encodes CDR1 MNHEY and CDR2 SVGAGI. V dropped 10 bases and J dropped 1 base, with 9 bases sitting between them. CDR3 nucleotides: TGTGCCACCAGAGGAGGCACAGATACGCAGTATTTT. Amino acid sequence: CATRGGTDTQYF.

The V gene is TRBV19, the J gene TRBJ2-1; 11 nucleotides line up with TRBD1. This CDR3 contains 16 residues. V lost 5 bases to trimming and J lost 6 bases; unmatched junction nucleotides: 9. The germline gives CDR1 LNHDA, CDR2 SQIVND (reference sequence). The CDR3 reads CASSGMRDRGGNEQFF. CDR3 in DNA: TGTGCCAGTAGTGGTATGAGGGACAGGGGGGGCAATGAGCAGTTCTTC. Drawing the rest from reference TRBV19 and TRBJ2-1, the complete variable domain is DGGITQSPKYLFRKEGQNVTLSCEQNLNHDAMYWYRQDPGQGLRLIYYSQIVNDFQKGDIAEGYSVSREKKESFPLTVTSAQKNPTAFYLCASSGMRDRGGNEQFFGPGTRLTVL.

The J gene is TRBJ2-1, the V gene TRBV13; 7 bases are shared with TRBD2. This CDR3 contains 18 residues. V dropped 4 bases and J dropped 7; count of bases not matched to a gene: 19. CDR1 PRHDT and CDR2 FYEKMQ come from the germline V gene (reference sequence). DNA for the CDR3: TGTGCCAGCAGCTGGGGCCCCCGGGTGGGAGGGCTTGGGAATGAGCAGTTCTTC. This translates into CASSWGPRVGGLGNEQFF.

CDR3: CASQPGQGFNEAFF. CDR3 in DNA: TGTGCCAGCCAACCGGGACAGGGCTTTAATGAAGCTTTCTTT. The rearrangement uses TRBV6-1 and TRBJ1-1; 9 nucleotides match TRBD1. The J segment lost 7 bases and the V segment lost 8 bases, leaving 11 bases of the junction unmatched. The CDR3 extends over 14 amino acids. Germline assignment: CDR1 MNHNS and CDR2 SASEGT.